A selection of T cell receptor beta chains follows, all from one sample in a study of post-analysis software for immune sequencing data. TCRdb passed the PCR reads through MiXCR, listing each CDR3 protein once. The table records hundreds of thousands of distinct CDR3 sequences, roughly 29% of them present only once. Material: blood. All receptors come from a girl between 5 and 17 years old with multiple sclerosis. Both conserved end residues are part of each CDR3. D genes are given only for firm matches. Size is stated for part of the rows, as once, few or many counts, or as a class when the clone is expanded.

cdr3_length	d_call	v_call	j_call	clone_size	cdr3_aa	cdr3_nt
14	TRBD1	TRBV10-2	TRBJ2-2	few	CASWGTGQVRELFF	TGCGCCAGCTGGGGGACAGGTCAAGTCCGGGAGCTGTTTTTT
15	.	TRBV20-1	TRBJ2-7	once	CNARDQVTASYEQYF	TGCAATGCTAGAGATCAAGTGACAGCCTCCTACGAGCAGTACTTC
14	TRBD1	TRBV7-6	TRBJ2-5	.	CASSQGTRGNEQYF	TGTGCCAGTTCGCAGGGTACCAGGGGGAATGAGCAGTACTTC
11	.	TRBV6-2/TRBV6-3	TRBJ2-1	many	CASSYGNEQFF	TGTGCCAGCAGTTACGGGAATGAGCAGTTCTTC
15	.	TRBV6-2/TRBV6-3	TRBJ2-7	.	CASSYESLQVYEQYF	TGTGCCAGCAGTTACGAAAGTCTCCAAGTCTACGAGCAGTACTTC
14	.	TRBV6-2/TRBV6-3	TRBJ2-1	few	CASRLYASYNEQFF	TGTGCCAGCAGACTCTATGCCTCCTACAATGAGCAGTTCTTC
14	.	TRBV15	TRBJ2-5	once	CATSRDLNLGTQYF	TGTGCCACCAGCAGAGATTTAAATCTAGGGACCCAGTACTTC
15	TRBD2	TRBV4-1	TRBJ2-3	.	CASSQDAGEADTQYF	TGCGCCAGCAGCCAAGACGCGGGGGAAGCAGATACGCAGTATTTT
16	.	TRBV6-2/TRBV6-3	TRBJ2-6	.	CTSSPGLLSGANVLTF	TGTACCAGCAGCCCCGGACTCCTCTCTGGGGCCAACGTCCTGACTTTC
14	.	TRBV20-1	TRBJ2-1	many	CSAGRGAANNEQFF	TGCAGTGCCGGCCGGGGGGCGGCTAACAATGAGCAGTTCTTC
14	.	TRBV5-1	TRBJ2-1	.	CASRSGKNYNEQFF	TGCGCCAGCAGGAGCGGTAAAAACTACAATGAGCAGTTCTTC
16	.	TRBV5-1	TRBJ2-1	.	CASSWWAAGTYNEQFF	TGCGCCAGCAGCTGGTGGGCCGCGGGGACCTACAATGAGCAGTTCTTC
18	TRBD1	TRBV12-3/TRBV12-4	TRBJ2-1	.	CASSLAAGTGGSYNEQFF	TGTGCCAGCAGTTTAGCGGCCGGGACAGGGGGCTCCTACAATGAGCAGTTCTTC
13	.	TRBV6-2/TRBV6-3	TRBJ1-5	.	CTSSYGRDQPQHF	TGTACCAGCAGTTACGGCCGGGATCAGCCCCAGCATTTT
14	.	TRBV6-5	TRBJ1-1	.	CAISYRTPNTEAFF	TGTGCCATCAGTTACAGGACACCGAACACTGAAGCTTTCTTT
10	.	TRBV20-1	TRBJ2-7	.	CSARGETRYF	TGCAGTGCTAGGGGAGAGACCCGGTACTTC
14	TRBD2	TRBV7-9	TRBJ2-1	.	CASRASGAYNEQFF	TGTGCCAGCAGGGCTAGCGGGGCATACAATGAGCAGTTCTTC
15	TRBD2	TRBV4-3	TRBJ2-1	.	CASSPGGLGYNEQFF	TGCGCCAGCAGCCCCGGGGGGTTAGGCTACAATGAGCAGTTCTTC
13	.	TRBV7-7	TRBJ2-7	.	CASSLRLNYEQYF	TGTGCCAGCAGCTTAAGACTCAACTACGAGCAGTACTTC
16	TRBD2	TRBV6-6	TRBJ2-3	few	CASTFGGGANTDTQYF	TGTGCCAGCACCTTCGGGGGAGGGGCGAACACAGATACGCAGTATTTT
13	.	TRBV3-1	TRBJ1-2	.	CACSLPGRGDYTF	TGTGCCTGCAGCCTGCCGGGACGAGGGGACTACACCTTC
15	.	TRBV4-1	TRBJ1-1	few	CASSQAVSRWTEAFF	TGCGCCAGCAGCCAAGCTGTCTCTCGGTGGACTGAAGCTTTCTTT
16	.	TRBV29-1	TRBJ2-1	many	CSVEDPAGDSYNEQFF	TGCAGCGTTGAAGATCCCGCCGGTGACAGCTACAATGAGCAGTTCTTC
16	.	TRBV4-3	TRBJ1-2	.	CASSQEATRPNYGYTF	TGCGCCAGCAGCCAGGAAGCGACCCGACCTAACTATGGCTACACCTTC
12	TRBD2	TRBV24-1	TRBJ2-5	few	CATSDLAGEQYF	TGTGCCACCAGTGATTTGGCGGGGGAGCAGTACTTC
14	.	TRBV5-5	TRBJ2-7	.	CASSSLVGGYEQYF	TGTGCCAGCAGCTCCCTGGTAGGGGGATACGAGCAGTACTTC
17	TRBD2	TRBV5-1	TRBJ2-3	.	CASSLGVIAGPSDTQYF	TGCGCCAGTAGCTTGGGGGTGATAGCGGGTCCATCAGATACGCAGTATTTT
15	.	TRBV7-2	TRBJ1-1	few	CASSLGIIGSTEAFF	TGTGCCAGCAGCTTAGGGATTATAGGTAGCACTGAAGCTTTCTTT
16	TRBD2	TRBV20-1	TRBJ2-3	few	CSASGTSGRALDTQYF	TGCAGTGCTAGCGGTACTAGCGGGAGGGCTCTAGATACGCAGTATTTT
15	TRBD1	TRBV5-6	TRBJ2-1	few	CASSLEQGPYNEQFF	TGTGCCAGCAGCTTGGAACAGGGGCCTTACAATGAGCAGTTCTTC
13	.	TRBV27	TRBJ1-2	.	CASSRLSGWGYTF	TGTGCCAGCAGTCGATTATCAGGGTGGGGCTACACCTTC
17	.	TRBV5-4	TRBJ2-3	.	CASKRVQRGHSTDTQYF	TGTGCCAGCAAAAGAGTGCAGCGGGGACATAGCACAGATACGCAGTATTTT
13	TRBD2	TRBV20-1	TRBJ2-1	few	CSAPGLASNEQFF	TGCAGTGCACCGGGACTAGCGTCCAATGAGCAGTTCTTC
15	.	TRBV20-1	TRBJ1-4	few	CSASSSGATNEKLFF	TGCAGTGCTAGCAGCTCCGGGGCAACTAATGAAAAACTGTTTTTT
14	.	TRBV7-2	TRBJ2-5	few	CASTHTLGQGAQYF	TGTGCCAGCACCCACACTCTAGGGCAAGGGGCCCAGTACTTC
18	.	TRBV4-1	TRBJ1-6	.	CASSQEELALNGNSPLHF	TGCGCCAGCAGCCAAGAAGAACTCGCCCTGAATGGTAATTCACCCCTCCACTTT
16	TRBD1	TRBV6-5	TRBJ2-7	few	CASSNPSGTGGYEQYF	TGTGCCAGCAGCAACCCTTCCGGGACAGGTGGATACGAGCAGTACTTC
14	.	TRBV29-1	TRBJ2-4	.	CSIRWGIAKNIQYF	TGCAGCATACGGTGGGGGATAGCCAAAAACATTCAGTACTTC
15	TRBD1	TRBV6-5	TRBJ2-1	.	CASRGTGGPYNEQFF	TGTGCCAGCAGGGGGACAGGGGGCCCCTACAATGAGCAGTTCTTC
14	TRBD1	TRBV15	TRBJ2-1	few	CATSRQTGVYEQFF	TGTGCCACCAGCAGACAAACAGGGGTATATGAGCAGTTCTTC
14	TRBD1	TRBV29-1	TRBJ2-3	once	CSVKDRDRGDTQYF	TGCAGCGTTAAGGACAGGGACCGGGGAGATACGCAGTATTTT
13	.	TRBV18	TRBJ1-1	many	CASSPQGNTEAFF	TGTGCCAGCAGCCCACAGGGGAACACTGAAGCTTTCTTT
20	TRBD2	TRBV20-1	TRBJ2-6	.	CSAPGLAGGPGFSGANVLTF	TGCAGTGCCCCCGGACTAGCGGGGGGGCCGGGATTCTCTGGGGCCAACGTCCTGACTTTC
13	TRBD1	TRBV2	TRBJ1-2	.	CASRGTGEYGYTF	TGTGCCAGCAGGGGGACAGGCGAATATGGCTACACCTTC
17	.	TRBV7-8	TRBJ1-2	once	CASSLVDGALSNYGYTF	TGTGCCAGCAGCTTAGTGGACGGGGCCCTCTCTAACTATGGCTACACCTTC
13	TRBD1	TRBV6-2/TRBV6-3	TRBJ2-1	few	CAIQGAAYNEQFF	TGTGCCATCCAGGGGGCCGCCTACAATGAGCAGTTCTTC
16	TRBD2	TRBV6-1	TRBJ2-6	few	CASSEAGVSGANVLTF	TGTGCCAGCAGTGAGGCGGGGGTTTCTGGGGCCAACGTCCTGACTTTC
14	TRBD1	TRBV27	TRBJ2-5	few	CASSDRGREETQYF	TGTGCCAGCAGCGACAGGGGCCGAGAAGAGACCCAGTACTTC
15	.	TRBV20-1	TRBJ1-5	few	CSARGGAGGNQPQHF	TGCAGTGCTAGGGGGGGCGCCGGTGGCAATCAGCCCCAGCATTTT
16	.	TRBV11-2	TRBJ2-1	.	CASSLDLGGGWYEQFF	TGTGCCAGCAGCTTAGATCTGGGGGGGGGCTGGTATGAGCAGTTCTTC
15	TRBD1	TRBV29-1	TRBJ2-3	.	CSVVKGQGIPDTQYF	TGCAGCGTTGTCAAGGGACAGGGGATTCCAGATACGCAGTATTTT
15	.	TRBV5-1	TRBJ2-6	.	CASSPTASGANVLTF	TGCGCCAGCAGCCCCACAGCCTCCGGGGCCAACGTCCTGACTTTC
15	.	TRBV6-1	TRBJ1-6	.	CASSDGPSYNSPLHF	TGTGCCAGCAGTGATGGCCCTTCCTATAATTCACCCCTCCACTTT
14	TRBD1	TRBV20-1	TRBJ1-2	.	CSAYGTATNYGYTF	TGCAGTGCTTATGGGACAGCAACTAACTATGGCTACACCTTC
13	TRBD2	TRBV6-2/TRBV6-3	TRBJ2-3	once	CASTQREGDTQYF	TGTGCCAGCACCCAGCGGGAGGGAGATACGCAGTATTTT